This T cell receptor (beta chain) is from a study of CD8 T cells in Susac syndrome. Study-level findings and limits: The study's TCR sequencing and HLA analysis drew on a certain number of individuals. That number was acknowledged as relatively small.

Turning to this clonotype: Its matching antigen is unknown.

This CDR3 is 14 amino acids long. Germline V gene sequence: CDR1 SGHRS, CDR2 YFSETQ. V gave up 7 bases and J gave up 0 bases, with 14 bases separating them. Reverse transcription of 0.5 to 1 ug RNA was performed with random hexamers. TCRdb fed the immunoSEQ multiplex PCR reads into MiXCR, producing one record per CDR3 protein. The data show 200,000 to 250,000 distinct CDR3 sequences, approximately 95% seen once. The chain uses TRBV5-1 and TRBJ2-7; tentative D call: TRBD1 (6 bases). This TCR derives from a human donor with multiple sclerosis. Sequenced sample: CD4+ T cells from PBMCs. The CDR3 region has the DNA TGCGCCAGCGGAAATACAGGGAGCTCCTACGAGCAGTACTTC. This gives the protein CASGNTGSSYEQYF.